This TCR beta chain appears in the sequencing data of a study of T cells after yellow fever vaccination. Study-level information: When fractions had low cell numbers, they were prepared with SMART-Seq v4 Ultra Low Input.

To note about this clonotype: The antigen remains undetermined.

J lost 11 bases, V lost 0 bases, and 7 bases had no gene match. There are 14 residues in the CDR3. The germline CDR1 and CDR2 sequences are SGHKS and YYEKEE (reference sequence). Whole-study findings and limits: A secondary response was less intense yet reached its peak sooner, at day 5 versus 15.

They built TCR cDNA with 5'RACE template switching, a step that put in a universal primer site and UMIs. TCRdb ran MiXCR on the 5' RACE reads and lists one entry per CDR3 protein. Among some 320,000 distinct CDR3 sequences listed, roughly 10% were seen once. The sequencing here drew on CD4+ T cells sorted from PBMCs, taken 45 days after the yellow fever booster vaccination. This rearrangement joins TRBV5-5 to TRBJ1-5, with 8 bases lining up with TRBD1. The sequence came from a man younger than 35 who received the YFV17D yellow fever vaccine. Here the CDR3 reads CASSLDRGESAQHF. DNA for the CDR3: TGTGCCAGCAGCTTGGACAGGGGGGAGTCAGCCCAGCATTTT.